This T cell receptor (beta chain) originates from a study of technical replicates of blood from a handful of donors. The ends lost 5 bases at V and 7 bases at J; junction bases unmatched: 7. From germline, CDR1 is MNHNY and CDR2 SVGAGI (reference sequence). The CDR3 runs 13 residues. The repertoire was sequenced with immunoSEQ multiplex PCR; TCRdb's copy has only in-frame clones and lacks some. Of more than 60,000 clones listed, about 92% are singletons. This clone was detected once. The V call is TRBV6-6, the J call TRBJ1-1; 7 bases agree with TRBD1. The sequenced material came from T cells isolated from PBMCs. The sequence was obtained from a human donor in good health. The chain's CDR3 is CASSEGQQFEAFF. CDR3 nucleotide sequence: TGTGCCAGCAGTGAGGGACAGCAATTTGAAGCTTTCTTT.